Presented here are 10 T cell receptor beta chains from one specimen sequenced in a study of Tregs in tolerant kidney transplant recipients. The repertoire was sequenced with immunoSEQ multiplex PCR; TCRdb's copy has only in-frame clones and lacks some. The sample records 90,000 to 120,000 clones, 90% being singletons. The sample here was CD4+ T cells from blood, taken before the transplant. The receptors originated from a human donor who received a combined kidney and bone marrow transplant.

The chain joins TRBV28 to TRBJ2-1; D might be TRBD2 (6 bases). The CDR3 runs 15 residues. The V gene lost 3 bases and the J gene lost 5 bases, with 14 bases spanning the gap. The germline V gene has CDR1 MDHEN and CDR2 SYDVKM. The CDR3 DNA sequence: TGTGCCAGCAGTTTCCAGGGCGGGGTAAACAATGAGCAGTTCTTC. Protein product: CASSFQGGVNNEQFF.

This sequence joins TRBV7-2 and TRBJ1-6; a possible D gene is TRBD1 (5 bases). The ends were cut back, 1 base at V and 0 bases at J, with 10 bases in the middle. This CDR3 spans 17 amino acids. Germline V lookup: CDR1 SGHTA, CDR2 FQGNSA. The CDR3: CASSLGGGSSYNSPLHF. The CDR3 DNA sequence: TGTGCCAGCAGCTTAGGGGGGGGAAGCTCCTATAATTCACCCCTCCACTTT. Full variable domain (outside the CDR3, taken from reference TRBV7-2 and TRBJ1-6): GAGVSQSPSNKVTEKGKDVELRCDPISGHTALYWYRQSLGQGLEFLIYFQGNSAPDKSGLPSDRFSAERTGGSVSTLTIQRTQQEDSAVYLCASSLGGGSSYNSPLHFGNGTRLTVT.

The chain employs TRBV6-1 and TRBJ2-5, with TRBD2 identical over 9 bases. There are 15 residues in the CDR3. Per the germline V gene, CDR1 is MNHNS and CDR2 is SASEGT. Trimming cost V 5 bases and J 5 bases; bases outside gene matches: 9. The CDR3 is CASSPQGGRGETQYF. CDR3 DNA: TGTGCCAGCAGTCCCCAGGGCGGGAGGGGGGAGACCCAGTACTTC.

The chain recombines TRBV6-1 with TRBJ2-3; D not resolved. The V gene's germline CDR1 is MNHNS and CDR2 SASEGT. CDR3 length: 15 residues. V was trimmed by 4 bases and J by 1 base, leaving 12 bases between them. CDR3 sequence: CASSGAQVGTDTQYF. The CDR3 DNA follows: TGTGCCAGCAGTGGGGCCCAGGTGGGCACAGATACGCAGTATTTT.

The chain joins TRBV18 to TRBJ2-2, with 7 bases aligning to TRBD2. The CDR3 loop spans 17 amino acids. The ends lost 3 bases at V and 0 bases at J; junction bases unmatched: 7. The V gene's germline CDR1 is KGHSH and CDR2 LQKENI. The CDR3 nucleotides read TGTGCCAGCTCACCCCTAAGGACTAGTGCGAACACCGGGGAGCTGTTTTTT. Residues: CASSPLRTSANTGELFF.

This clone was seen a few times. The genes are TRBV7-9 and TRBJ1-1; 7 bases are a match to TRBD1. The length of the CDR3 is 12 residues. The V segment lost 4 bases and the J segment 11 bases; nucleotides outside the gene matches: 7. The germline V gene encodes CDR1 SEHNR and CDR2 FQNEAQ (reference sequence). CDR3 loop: CASSWRGLGAFF. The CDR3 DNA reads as TGTGCCAGCAGCTGGAGGGGGCTCGGTGCTTTCTTT.

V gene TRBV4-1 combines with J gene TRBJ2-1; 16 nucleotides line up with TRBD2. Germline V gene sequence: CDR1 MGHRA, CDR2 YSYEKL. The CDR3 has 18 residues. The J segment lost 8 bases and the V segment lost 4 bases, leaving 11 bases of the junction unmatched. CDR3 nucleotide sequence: TGCGCCAGCAGCCGCACCGGGACTAGCGGGAGGGCTGCGGATGAGCAGTTCTTC. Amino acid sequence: CASSRTGTSGRAADEQFF.

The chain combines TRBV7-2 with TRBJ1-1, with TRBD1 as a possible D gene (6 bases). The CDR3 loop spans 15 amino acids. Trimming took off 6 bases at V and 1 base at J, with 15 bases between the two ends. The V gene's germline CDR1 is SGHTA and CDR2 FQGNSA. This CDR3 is CASRQGQGKNTEAFF. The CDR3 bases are TGTGCCAGCAGGCAAGGGCAGGGGAAGAACACTGAAGCTTTCTTT.

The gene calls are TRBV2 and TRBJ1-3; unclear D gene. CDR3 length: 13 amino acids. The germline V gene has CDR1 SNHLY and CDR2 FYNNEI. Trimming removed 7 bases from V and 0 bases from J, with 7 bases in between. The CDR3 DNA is TGTGCCAGCAACTTTATCTCTGGAAACACCATATATTTT. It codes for CASNFISGNTIYF.

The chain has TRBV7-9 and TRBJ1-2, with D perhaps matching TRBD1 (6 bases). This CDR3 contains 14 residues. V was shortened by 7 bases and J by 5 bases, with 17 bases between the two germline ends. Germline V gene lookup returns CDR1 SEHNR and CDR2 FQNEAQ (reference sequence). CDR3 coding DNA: TGTGCCAGCACCCCGGGACAAGGGATTTATGGCTACACCTTC. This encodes CASTPGQGIYGYTF.